This is a list of T cell receptor beta chains from one sample in a study of T-cell memory formation after mild COVID-19. TCRdb reprocessed the 5' RACE reads via MiXCR and lists one record per CDR3 protein. The sample consists of 35,000 to 50,000 distinct CDR3 sequences, over 5% of them appearing once. Sequenced material: PBMCs or a T cell subset sorted from them (not recorded which). These receptors came from an adult who had mild COVID-19 (a few samples of this study predate the infection). Cell type and time point are not known. The CDR3 runs from the conserved cysteine through the conserved F or W. Fields, in order: clone size, D gene, V gene, J gene, CDR3 length, CDR3 protein, CDR3 DNA. D genes are given only for firm matches. Size tells how often a clone was seen (once, few, many) or the class of an expanded clone, and some rows leave it out.

>NA|NA|TRBV20-1|TRBJ1-6|16
CSARDQEKGGDSPLHF
TGCAGTGCTAGAGATCAGGAAAAGGGAGGGGATTCACCCCTCCACTTT
>once|NA|TRBV12-3/TRBV12-4|TRBJ1-1|15
CASSPGGGMNTEAFF
TGTGCCAGCAGCCCCGGTGGGGGAATGAACACTGAAGCTTTCTTT
>NA|NA|TRBV7-9|TRBJ1-1|13
CASSLALSTEALF
TGTGCCAGCAGCTTAGCGCTGTCCACTGAAGCTTTATTT
>few|NA|TRBV9|TRBJ2-2|15
CASSSGRANTGELFF
TGTGCCAGCAGCTCGGGGAGAGCGAACACCGGGGAGCTGTTTTTT
>few|TRBD1|TRBV6-6|TRBJ1-1|14
CASSSGTGDTEAFF
TGTGCCAGCAGCTCCGGGACAGGGGACACTGAAGCTTTCTTT
>NA|NA|TRBV2|TRBJ2-3|14
CASSPGAYTDTQYF
TGTGCCAGCAGTCCAGGGGCCTACACAGATACGCAGTATTTT
>many|NA|TRBV7-9|TRBJ1-1|10
CASSYTEAFF
TGTGCCAGCAGCTACACTGAAGCTTTCTTT
>many|NA|TRBV27|TRBJ2-2|13
CASAPGGTGELFF
TGTGCCAGCGCCCCAGGGGGGACCGGGGAGCTGTTTTTT
>many|TRBD2|TRBV20-1|TRBJ2-3|18
CSARYLSPVLAGADTQYF
TGCAGTGCTAGATACTTGTCTCCCGTGCTAGCGGGGGCGGATACGCAGTATTTT
>many|NA|TRBV11-2|TRBJ2-1|14
CASSLDRGEHEQFF
TGTGCCAGCAGCTTAGATCGCGGGGAGCATGAGCAGTTCTTC
>few|TRBD2|TRBV7-6|TRBJ2-7|15
CASSLAGRASYEQYF
TGTGCCAGCAGCTTAGCGGGGAGGGCCTCCTACGAGCAGTACTTC
>many|NA|TRBV9|TRBJ2-1|17
CASSVGGTPSSYNEQFF
TGTGCCAGCAGCGTAGGAGGGACCCCCAGCTCCTACAATGAGCAGTTCTTC
>few|NA|TRBV6-5|TRBJ1-2|15
CASSYSGRTLYGYTF
TGTGCCAGCAGTTACTCGGGCCGAACCCTTTATGGCTACACCTTC
>NA|NA|TRBV18|TRBJ2-2|14
CASSQRGNTGELFF
TGTGCCAGCTCACAGAGGGGGAACACCGGGGAGCTGTTTTTT
>NA|NA|TRBV2|TRBJ1-1|14
CASSEAGSMIEAFF
TGTGCCAGCAGTGAAGCGGGTAGCATGATTGAAGCTTTCTTT
>few|NA|TRBV11-3|TRBJ1-2|12
CASGGSAYGYTF
TGTGCCAGCGGGGGCAGTGCCTATGGCTACACCTTC
>few|NA|TRBV19|TRBJ1-3|16
CASSPPLPPSGNTIYF
TGTGCCAGTAGCCCCCCGCTACCCCCATCTGGAAACACCATATATTTT
>many|TRBD2|TRBV20-1|TRBJ2-2|14
CSARLAGETGELFF
TGCAGTGCTAGATTAGCGGGAGAAACCGGGGAGCTGTTTTTT
>many|NA|TRBV12-3/TRBV12-4|TRBJ2-7|11
CASSLKYEQYF
TGTGCCAGCAGTTTAAAGTACGAGCAGTACTTC
>few|NA|TRBV4-1|TRBJ2-2|15
CASSQEGFNTGELFF
TGCGCCAGCAGCCAAGAAGGATTTAACACCGGGGAGCTGTTTTTT
>many|NA|TRBV19|TRBJ2-1|12
CASRSRVHEQFF
TGTGCCAGTAGATCCAGGGTCCATGAGCAGTTCTTC
>many|TRBD1|TRBV12-3/TRBV12-4|TRBJ2-7|15
CASSFIGTGAYEQYF
TGTGCCAGCAGTTTTATCGGGACAGGGGCCTACGAGCAGTACTTC
>NA|NA|TRBV11-2|TRBJ2-1|13
CASGQGNRAEQFF
TGTGCCTCTGGGCAGGGGAATCGCGCAGAGCAGTTCTTC
>many|TRBD1|TRBV29-1|TRBJ1-1|11
CSAYRGQEAFF
TGCAGCGCATACAGGGGGCAGGAAGCTTTCTTT
>NA|NA|TRBV11-2|TRBJ2-1|16
CASSSRRGSSYNEQFF
TGTGCCAGCAGCTCACGGAGGGGGAGCTCCTACAATGAGCAGTTCTTC
>medium-sized|NA|TRBV6-5|TRBJ1-1|13
CASSYSGATEAFF
TGTGCCAGCAGTTACTCGGGAGCTACTGAAGCTTTCTTT